The rows below give T cell receptor beta chains drawn from one sample of a study of OX40 agonist ivuxolimab in advanced cancers. Using immunoSEQ multiplex PCR, the repertoire was profiled, and TCRdb retains in-frame clones only, with some absent. The profile shows about 91,000 clones, roughly 80% of them singletons. Sequenced here: CD4+ or CD8+ T cells sorted from blood, sampled in a trial of the OX40 agonist ivuxolimab. The receptors were sampled from an adult with an advanced solid tumor such as melanoma, head and neck, liver or kidney cancer. Each CDR3 is given with its conserved first and last residue. D genes are given only for firm matches. A row's size may be missing; if present it is once, few, many or a size class.

v_gene,abundance,len,d_gene,j_gene,CDR3nt,CDR3aa
TRBV4-1,NA,13,NA,TRBJ1-5,TGCGCCAGCTCACCAAGGAGGGGCCAGCCCCAGCATTTT,CASSPRRGQPQHF
TRBV29-1,NA,12,NA,TRBJ1-1,TGCAGCGTTGAGAAGGGAGGGACTGAAGCTTTCTTT,CSVEKGGTEAFF
TRBV5-4,few,14,TRBD1,TRBJ2-3,TGTGCCAGCAGCTTTGGACAGGGGGCAGATACGCAGTATTTT,CASSFGQGADTQYF
TRBV5-5,NA,15,NA,TRBJ1-1,TGTGCCAGCAGCTTCCGACGGGGAGAGAACACTGAAGCTTTCTTT,CASSFRRGENTEAFF
TRBV7-8,NA,15,TRBD2,TRBJ2-5,TGTGCCAGCAGCTTCGGACTAGTACTGGAAGAGACCCAGTACTTC,CASSFGLVLEETQYF
TRBV19,NA,14,NA,TRBJ1-1,TGTGCCAGTAGTATTAGGTCAGAGAACACTGAAGCTTTCTTT,CASSIRSENTEAFF
TRBV7-8,NA,14,NA,TRBJ2-7,TGTGCCAGCAGCTTAGAAGGCAGGGCGCGGGAGCAGTACTTC,CASSLEGRAREQYF
TRBV18,NA,17,NA,TRBJ2-6,TGTGCCAGCTCACCACAGGGGTTCCACTCTGGGGCCAACGTCCTGACTTTC,CASSPQGFHSGANVLTF
TRBV28,NA,13,TRBD1,TRBJ2-7,TGTGCTACCCAACGGTCAGGGGGCTACGAGCAGTACTTC,CATQRSGGYEQYF
TRBV5-4,NA,14,NA,TRBJ1-1,TGTGCCAGCAGCGCTGACGGCATGAACACTGAAGCTTTCTTT,CASSADGMNTEAFF
TRBV6-1,NA,13,NA,TRBJ2-3,TGTGCCAGCATGAGACAGGGAGGAGATACGCAGTATTTT,CASMRQGGDTQYF
TRBV15,NA,16,TRBD1,TRBJ1-6,TGTGCCACCCTGGACAGGGGAAAGGGTTATAATTCACCCCTCCACTTT,CATLDRGKGYNSPLHF
TRBV10-3,NA,16,NA,TRBJ2-1,TGTGCCATCAGACAAGACAGTAACTGGCTCTACAATGAGCAGTTCTTC,CAIRQDSNWLYNEQFF
TRBV7-9,NA,14,TRBD1,TRBJ1-2,TGTGCCAGCAGCTTAGCCGGGACAGGGGGAGGCTACACCTTC,CASSLAGTGGGYTF
TRBV7-9,once,15,NA,TRBJ1-4,TGTGCCAGCAGCCCACGGGGGACAACTAATGAAAAACTGTTTTTT,CASSPRGTTNEKLFF
TRBV5-4,NA,16,TRBD1,TRBJ2-5,TGTGCCAGCAGCTTACCCGGGACAGTGTCGCGGGAGACCCAGTACTTC,CASSLPGTVSRETQYF
TRBV11-2,NA,15,TRBD2,TRBJ2-3,TGTGCCAGCAGCTTGGGACTAGCGGGGGGGGATACGCAGTATTTT,CASSLGLAGGDTQYF
TRBV7-9,NA,16,NA,TRBJ1-2,TGTGCCAGCAGCTTATCCTCAGGAGGTAGCGACTATGGCTACACCTTC,CASSLSSGGSDYGYTF
TRBV11-2,NA,16,NA,TRBJ1-4,TGTGCCAGCAGCAGCCAAACCGGGACGGGGGATGAAAAACTGTTTTTT,CASSSQTGTGDEKLFF
TRBV6-1,NA,16,NA,TRBJ2-6,TGTGCCAGCAGCGAACACACCCAGGTTGGGGCCAACGTCCTGACTTTC,CASSEHTQVGANVLTF
TRBV5-1,NA,14,TRBD1,TRBJ1-4,TGCGCCAGCAGCTTGCAGGGGGGCAGTGAAAAACTGTTTTTT,CASSLQGGSEKLFF
TRBV28,NA,12,NA,TRBJ2-5,TGTGCCAGCAGTCTAGTGCGGTTGGGCCAGTACTTC,CASSLVRLGQYF
TRBV2,NA,14,NA,TRBJ1-4,TGTGCCAGCAGTGACGGACAGTCTAATGAAAAACTGTTTTTT,CASSDGQSNEKLFF
TRBV10-3,few,14,NA,TRBJ2-7,TGTGCCATCAGCGGAGGGGGAGTGGGCTACGAGCAGTACTTC,CAISGGGVGYEQYF
TRBV2,NA,15,TRBD1,TRBJ2-3,TGTGCCAGCTCTTTCCTGGGACAGGAGACAGATACGCAGTATTTT,CASSFLGQETDTQYF
TRBV4-1,NA,15,NA,TRBJ1-3,TGCGCCAGCAGCCAAGATGAGGCAGGGGTTAACACCATATATTTT,CASSQDEAGVNTIYF
TRBV2,NA,16,NA,TRBJ2-3,TGTGCCAGCAGTGAAGAGAGTGGGGGGGGCTCTGATACGCAGTATTTT,CASSEESGGGSDTQYF
TRBV2,NA,11,NA,TRBJ2-7,TGTGCCACCAGGAGTGACTACGAGCAGTACTTC,CATRSDYEQYF
TRBV4-3,NA,17,TRBD2,TRBJ2-1,TGCGCCAGCAGCAGAGGGGCCTCCGGGACTAGCGCCAATGAGCAGTTCTTC,CASSRGASGTSANEQFF
TRBV29-1,NA,13,NA,TRBJ2-6,TGCAGCGCGACGCCTTCTGGGGCCAACGTCCTGACTTTC,CSATPSGANVLTF
TRBV5-1,NA,14,NA,TRBJ1-2,TGCGCCAGCAGGTTGGCGGGTTCAGGCTATGGCTACACCTTC,CASRLAGSGYGYTF
TRBV30,NA,14,TRBD1,TRBJ2-7,TGTGCCTGGAGCCGGACAGGGAGAGCCTACGAGCAGTACTTC,CAWSRTGRAYEQYF
TRBV5-6,once,14,NA,TRBJ1-1,TGTGCCAGCAGCTTGACACAGGGCGGCACTGAAGCTTTCTTT,CASSLTQGGTEAFF
TRBV30,NA,16,TRBD1,TRBJ2-1,TGTGCCTGGACCCGAAGGGGGACAGGCACCTACAATGAGCAGTTCTTC,CAWTRRGTGTYNEQFF
TRBV19,NA,18,TRBD2,TRBJ2-1,TGTGCCAGTAGCACCACTAGCGGGGGGCCTGGCTCCTACAATGAGCAGTTCTTC,CASSTTSGGPGSYNEQFF
TRBV10-1,NA,13,NA,TRBJ2-2,TGCGCCAGCAGTGCCCATCGAACCGGGGAGCTGTTTTTT,CASSAHRTGELFF
TRBV7-3,NA,13,NA,TRBJ2-2,TGTGCCAGCAGCTTAAATTGGGGGTTGGAGCTGTTTTTT,CASSLNWGLELFF
TRBV6-6,NA,14,NA,TRBJ1-5,TGTGCCAGCAGTAGTTCCCAGGCCGATCAGCCCCAGCATTTT,CASSSSQADQPQHF
TRBV28,NA,14,TRBD1,TRBJ2-5,TGTGCCAGCAGTTACCGGGACAGAAAAGAGACCCAGTACTTC,CASSYRDRKETQYF
TRBV7-9,NA,13,NA,TRBJ1-2,TGTGCCAGCAGCTTAGGGAACATTGATGGCTACACCTTC,CASSLGNIDGYTF
TRBV19,NA,15,NA,TRBJ1-1,TGTGCCAGTAGTATCCCCCCGGTAGTGGGGACTGAAGCTTTCTTT,CASSIPPVVGTEAFF
TRBV5-1,few,14,NA,TRBJ1-2,TGCGCCAGCAGCTTGGACGGGGACCCAGGCGGCTACACCTTC,CASSLDGDPGGYTF
TRBV18,once,13,TRBD1,TRBJ1-2,TGTGCCAGCTCACCCGGGGACAGATATGGCTACACCTTC,CASSPGDRYGYTF
TRBV28,NA,14,TRBD1,TRBJ2-7,TGTGCCAGCAGTTCGACAGGGACCGGTCACGAGCAGTACTTC,CASSSTGTGHEQYF
TRBV29-1,NA,15,NA,TRBJ2-6,TGCAGCGTTGGGCAGGGGCCTTCTGGGGCCAACGTCCTGACTTTC,CSVGQGPSGANVLTF
TRBV28,NA,16,TRBD1,TRBJ2-5,TGTGCCAGCAGCACCGCCGGGACAGGGGGCCCAGAGACCCAGTACTTC,CASSTAGTGGPETQYF
TRBV11-2,NA,15,TRBD1,TRBJ1-4,TGTGCCAGCAGCAGAACAGGGGGAAGTAATGAAAAACTGTTTTTT,CASSRTGGSNEKLFF